These 26 T cell receptor beta chains were all obtained from the same sample, sequenced in a study of shared clonotypes between healthy human individuals. Sequencing used immunoSEQ multiplex PCR; TCRdb keeps in-frame clones, though not all of them. The sample contains around 2.1 million clones, roughly 91% of which appear only once. Only CD45RO-negative cells positively selected for CCR7 counted as naive CD8 cells, so terminally differentiated effector memory CD45RA+ cells were excluded. Specimen: naive CD8+ T cells from PBMCs. These receptors all stem from a man younger than 35 in good health. Some clones in this sample may be carry-over from other donors' samples.

The genes are TRBV7-8 and TRBJ2-7; D assignment may be TRBD1 or TRBD2 (7 bases each). V was trimmed by 1 base and J by 3 bases, leaving 13 bases between them. The CDR3 length is 15 residues. The germline CDR1 and CDR2 sequences are SGHVS and FQNEAQ. The CDR3 sequence is CASSLVPGGVYEQYF. The CDR3 DNA sequence: TGTGCCAGCAGCTTAGTTCCAGGGGGGGTCTACGAGCAGTACTTC.

The chain links TRBV6-1 to TRBJ2-1; tentatively, D is TRBD1 (6 bases). The CDR3 runs 17 residues. Germline CDR1 is MNHNS and CDR2 is SASEGT. V lost 2 bases, J lost 4 bases, and 18 bases lay in between. The CDR3, as DNA: TGTGCCAGCAGTGAACTTCCATTCCGGGACACATACAATGAGCAGTTCTTC. Its translation is CASSELPFRDTYNEQFF.

V gene TRBV6-6 combines with J gene TRBJ2-2, with unresolved D. The CDR3 extends over 11 amino acids. CDR1 MNHNY and CDR2 SVGAGI come from the germline V gene (reference sequence). Trimming cost V 8 bases and J 8 bases, with 9 bases left between them. The CDR3: CASSFLGELFF. CDR3 nucleotides: TGTGCCAGCTCGTTTCTGGGGGAGCTGTTTTTT.

The J gene is TRBJ2-2, the V gene TRBV14; D remains unclear. The V gene lost 6 bases and the J gene lost 7 bases, with 6 bases spanning the gap. Germline V lookup: CDR1 SGHDN, CDR2 FVKESK. The CDR3 runs 11 residues. The CDR3, as DNA: TGTGCCAGCAGGGTCGGCGGGGAGCTGTTTTTT. Translated: CASRVGGELFF.

The J gene is TRBJ2-4, the V gene TRBV28, with D perhaps matching TRBD1 or TRBD2 (6 bases each). The CDR3 spans 19 residues. Trimming removed 3 bases from V and 2 bases from J, with 23 bases in between. Per the germline V gene, CDR1 is MDHEN and CDR2 is SYDVKM. CDR3 nucleotide sequence: TGTGCCAGCAGTTTCACTTTTGAGGACCCCGGGGGCTCCAAAAACATTCAGTACTTC. Protein: CASSFTFEDPGGSKNIQYF.

J is TRBJ1-1 and V is TRBV5-8; D is undetermined. V was trimmed by 0 bases and J by 0 bases, leaving 9 bases between them. The CDR3 has 15 amino acids. Germline lookup yields CDR1 SGHTS and CDR2 YDEGEE. The CDR3 DNA follows: TGTGCCAGCAGCTTGGGACGGAATATGAACACTGAAGCTTTCTTT. The encoded protein is CASSLGRNMNTEAFF. Using reference TRBV5-8 and TRBJ1-1 for the parts outside the CDR3, the full variable domain is EAGVTQSPTHLIKTRGQQATLRCSPISGHTSVYWYQQALGLGLQFLLWYDEGEERNRGNFPPRFSGRQFPNYSSELNVNALELEDSALYLCASSLGRNMNTEAFFGQGTRLTVV.

The gene calls are TRBV6-1 and TRBJ2-3, with 10 bases matching TRBD2. CDR1 is MNHNS and CDR2 is SASEGT in the germline V gene. CDR3 length: 17 amino acids. V was pared by 3 bases and J by 1 base, with 7 bases of the junction left unmatched. CDR3 in DNA: TGTGCCAGCAGTGAGATATTGCTAGCGGGGGGCACAGATACGCAGTATTTT. Its translation is CASSEILLAGGTDTQYF.

The chain recombines TRBV5-8 with TRBJ2-3; 11 bases are shared with TRBD2. Looked up from germline, CDR1 is SGHTS and CDR2 is YDEGEE. The CDR3 length is 15 residues. V lost 0 bases to trimming and J lost 3 bases; unmatched junction nucleotides: 0. The CDR3: CASSLGLAGTDTQYF. The DNA for the CDR3 is TGTGCCAGCAGCTTGGGACTAGCGGGAACAGATACGCAGTATTTT.

V is TRBV4-1 and J is TRBJ2-3; 9 bases are shared with TRBD1. The germline V gene has CDR1 MGHRA and CDR2 YSYEKL. V trimming: 4 bases; J trimming: 0 bases; junction bases outside the gene matches: 5. The CDR3 has 16 amino acids. Written as DNA, the CDR3 is TGCGCCAGCAGCCCTCGGGACAGGGATAGCACAGATACGCAGTATTTT. This sequence encodes CASSPRDRDSTDTQYF.

Remarks on this clone: The sample holds other DNA sequences that translate to the same CDR3. The V and J genes are TRBV11-2 and TRBJ2-1; 10 bases fit TRBD2. V was pared by 1 base and J by 4 bases, with 1 base of the junction left unmatched. The CDR3 sequence is 15 residues long. CDR1 is SGHAT, CDR2 FQNNGV, per germline. CDR3 sequence: CASSLGTSGYNEQFF. CDR3 nucleotide sequence: TGTGCCAGCAGCTTAGGGACTAGCGGTTACAATGAGCAGTTCTTC.

The J gene is TRBJ2-2, the V gene TRBV19, with unresolved D. CDR3 length: 15 amino acids. Germline CDR1 reads LNHDA; CDR2 reads SQIVND (reference sequence). V was cut by 5 bases and J by 2 bases, with 12 bases left in between. CDR3 sequence reads: CASSRVTANTGELFF. The CDR3, as DNA: TGTGCCAGTAGTCGGGTGACGGCAAACACCGGGGAGCTGTTTTTT.

The rearrangement joins TRBV30 to TRBJ2-5; 7 bases are shared with TRBD2. Germline V gene data show CDR1 as GTSNPN and CDR2 as SVGIG (reference sequence). Trimming cost V 3 bases and J 5 bases; bases outside gene matches: 6. The CDR3 extends over 13 amino acids. In DNA form, the CDR3 reads TGTGCCTGGAGGGGGGAGGGCTGGGAGACCCAGTACTTC. It codes for CAWRGEGWETQYF.

V usage is TRBV19 and J usage is TRBJ2-2; D unresolved. The CDR3 runs 13 residues. V dropped 1 base and J dropped 4 bases, with 4 bases sitting between them. Germline values: CDR1 LNHDA, CDR2 SQIVND (reference sequence). The CDR3 DNA is TGTGCCAGTAGTATAGGGATCACCGGGGAGCTGTTTTTT. Translated: CASSIGITGELFF.

The V gene is TRBV5-6, the J gene TRBJ1-5; D perhaps matches TRBD1 (5 bases). The V gene lost 7 bases and the J gene lost 2 bases, with 13 bases spanning the gap. The CDR3 spans 14 residues. Germline loops: CDR1 SGHDT, CDR2 YYEEEE. CDR3 sequence (DNA): TGTGCCAGCGACGTCTGGGGGGGCAATCAGCCCCAGCATTTT. Protein sequence: CASDVWGGNQPQHF. Complete variable domain (other parts from reference TRBV5-6 and TRBJ1-5): DAGVTQSPTHLIKTRGQQVTLRCSPKSGHDTVSWYQQALGQGPQFIFQYYEEEERQRGNFPDRFSGHQFPNYSSELNVNALLLGDSALYLCASDVWGGNQPQHFGDGTRLSIL.

V is TRBV15 and J is TRBJ2-2; D ambiguous. The V and J ends lost 8 bases and 1 base respectively, with 14 bases between them. Germline assignment: CDR1 LNHNV and CDR2 YYDKDF (reference sequence). This CDR3 has 15 amino acids. The CDR3 sequence is CATDTGVENTGELFF. The CDR3 coding sequence is TGTGCCACCGATACGGGCGTAGAGAACACCGGGGAGCTGTTTTTT. Drawing the rest from reference TRBV15 and TRBJ2-2, the complete variable domain is DAMVIQNPRYQVTQFGKPVTLSCSQTLNHNVMYWYQQKSSQAPKLLFHYYDKDFNNEADTPDNFQSRRPNTSFCFLDIRSPGLGDTAMYLCATDTGVENTGELFFGEGSRLTVL.

CDR3 bases: TGCAGCGTTGCCAAGCGGGAGTTTACAGAGACCCAGTACTTC. Protein: CSVAKREFTETQYF. The J gene is TRBJ2-5, the V gene TRBV29-1, with TRBD2 identical over 8 bases. The V and J ends lost 4 bases and 4 bases, in that order; junction bases with no gene match: 8. The V gene's germline CDR1 is SQVTM and CDR2 ANQGSEA. The CDR3 covers 14 residues.

This chain links TRBV6-1 with TRBJ2-7, with 7 bases that match TRBD1. Germline V CDR1 and CDR2: MNHNS, SASEGT. The trim removed 2 bases at V and 3 bases at J, leaving 7 bases unmatched. The CDR3 is 15 amino acids. The CDR3 nucleotides are TGTGCCAGCAGTGAACTCGTAGGGGGCTTCTACGAGCAGTACTTC. Protein product: CASSELVGGFYEQYF.

This sequence joins TRBV19 and TRBJ2-5; 10 nucleotides line up with TRBD2. Per germline, CDR1 LNHDA and CDR2 SQIVND (reference sequence). The CDR3 runs 13 residues. J gave up 3 bases and V 10 bases, and 5 bases lay outside the gene matches. The CDR3 spells CATSSGRKETQYF. The CDR3 DNA reads as TGTGCCACCTCTAGCGGGAGAAAAGAGACCCAGTACTTC.

This chain uses TRBV10-3 with TRBJ2-7; a possible D gene is TRBD2 (5 bases). Germline V gene sequence: CDR1 ENHRY, CDR2 SYGVKD. Trimming left V 2 bases short and J 5 bases short, with 13 bases between. CDR3 length equals 14 residues. CDR3 sequence: CAISEGSEAHEQYF. The CDR3 DNA reads as TGTGCCATCAGTGAGGGGTCGGAGGCTCACGAGCAGTACTTC.

In this sample, this clone turned up once. The chain uses TRBV25-1 and TRBJ2-1; 7 bases align to TRBD2. The CDR3 has 15 residues. From germline, CDR1 is MGHDK and CDR2 SYGVNS. V lost 7 bases to trimming and J lost 6 bases; unmatched junction nucleotides: 12. The CDR3 DNA reads TGTGCCAGCACTGGATTAGCGGGTTGGGGCAATGAGCAGTTCTTC. Amino acids: CASTGLAGWGNEQFF.

This chain connects TRBV28 to TRBJ1-5; tentatively, D is TRBD1 (5 bases). CDR3 size: 14 residues. V lost 10 bases to trimming and J lost 3 bases, with 16 bases between them. Per the germline V gene, CDR1 is MDHEN and CDR2 is SYDVKM. In DNA form, the CDR3 reads TGTGCCACCTTCCATCGGGGGACCAATCAGCCCCAGCATTTT. Translated, it gives CATFHRGTNQPQHF.

The rearrangement uses TRBV5-1 and TRBJ2-1; the D call may be TRBD1 or TRBD2 (5 bases each). Germline CDR1 reads SGHRS; CDR2 reads YFSETQ. This CDR3 is built from 13 residues. The V end was cut by 4 bases, the J end by 6 bases, with 11 bases between. CDR3 residues: CASSVGTFNEQFF. The CDR3, as DNA: TGCGCCAGCAGCGTTGGGACCTTCAATGAGCAGTTCTTC. The variable domain in full, with the rest retrieved from reference TRBV5-1 and TRBJ2-1, is KAGVTQTPRYLIKTRGQQVTLSCSPISGHRSVSWYQQTPGQGLQFLFEYFSETQRNKGNFPGRFSGRQFSNSRSEMNVSTLELGDSALYLCASSVGTFNEQFFGPGTRLTVL.

The chain recombines TRBV6-4 with TRBJ2-1; D not resolved. The germline V and J ends were trimmed by 2 bases and 1 base, with 12 bases remaining between them. Germline assignment: CDR1 MRHNA and CDR2 SNTAGT. The CDR3 covers 16 residues. The CDR3 nucleotides are TGTGCCAGCAGTGACCCCCGAGGTCTATCCTACAATGAGCAGTTCTTC. Translation gives CASSDPRGLSYNEQFF.

V gene TRBV7-8 combines with J gene TRBJ2-7; 8 bases map to TRBD2. Germline values: CDR1 SGHVS, CDR2 FQNEAQ. J was trimmed by 3 bases and V by 5 bases; bases with no gene match: 9. The CDR3 is made up of 15 amino acids. The DNA for the CDR3 is TGTGCCAGCAGCAAAGCTCGGCGGGGGGACTACGAGCAGTACTTC. As protein: CASSKARRGDYEQYF.

The chain joins TRBV11-2 to TRBJ1-2; possible D gene TRBD1, 5 bases. The CDR3 contains 12 residues. V was clipped by 7 bases and J by 8 bases, with 14 bases between them. Per the germline V gene, CDR1 is SGHAT and CDR2 is FQNNGV. The CDR3 loop is CASTLGAIGYTF. DNA for the CDR3: TGTGCCAGCACTTTAGGGGCAATCGGCTACACCTTC.

V and J are TRBV27 and TRBJ2-1, with 11 bases fitting TRBD2. The germline CDR1 and CDR2 sequences are MNHEY and SMNVEV (reference sequence). The CDR3 sequence is 18 residues long. Trimming at V came to 7 bases and at J to 8 bases, leaving 19 bases not matched to a gene. The CDR3 DNA follows: TGTGCCAGCACCCCAAAAGGGCTAGCGGGAGGAGGAGGGGATGAGCAGTTCTTC. This encodes CASTPKGLAGGGGDEQFF.